This TCR beta chain was identified in a study of shared clonotypes between healthy human individuals. Note on this clone: The antigen is unknown.

Every one of the donors was a Caucasian adult that lived in Nashville, Tennessee. General study points: Shared across a few donors were 4% to 5% of the naive CD4 clonotypes. Estimated clonotype richness was generally higher in naive than memory subsets. Inspection by rarefaction showed sorted-subset sequencing to be incomplete despite large depth.

The V and J ends lost 4 bases and 9 bases, in that order; junction bases with no gene match: 0. Germline lookup yields CDR1 SNHLY and CDR2 FYNNEI. This CDR3 has 13 residues. TCRdb keeps only in-frame clones here, not all; method: immunoSEQ multiplex PCR. The sample shows about 2.3 million clones, under 95% of them seen only once. The rearrangement links TRBV2 to TRBJ2-5; the match to TRBD2 covers 15 bases. The sample taken for sequencing was naive CD4+ T cells from PBMCs. Subset in this sample: CD45RA+ positively selected. This clonotype originated in a man aged 18 to 35 in good health. Some clones in this sample may be carry-over from other donors' samples. CDR3 in amino acids: CASSGTSGGAQYF. CDR3 in DNA: TGTGCCAGCAGTGGGACTAGCGGGGGGGCCCAGTACTTC. The full variable domain, completed using reference TRBV2 and TRBJ2-5, is EPEVTQTPSHQVTQMGQEVILRCVPISNHLYFYWYRQILGQKVEFLVSFYNNEISEKSEIFDDQFSVERPDGSNFTLKIRSTKLEDSAMYFCASSGTSGGAQYFGPGTRLLVL.